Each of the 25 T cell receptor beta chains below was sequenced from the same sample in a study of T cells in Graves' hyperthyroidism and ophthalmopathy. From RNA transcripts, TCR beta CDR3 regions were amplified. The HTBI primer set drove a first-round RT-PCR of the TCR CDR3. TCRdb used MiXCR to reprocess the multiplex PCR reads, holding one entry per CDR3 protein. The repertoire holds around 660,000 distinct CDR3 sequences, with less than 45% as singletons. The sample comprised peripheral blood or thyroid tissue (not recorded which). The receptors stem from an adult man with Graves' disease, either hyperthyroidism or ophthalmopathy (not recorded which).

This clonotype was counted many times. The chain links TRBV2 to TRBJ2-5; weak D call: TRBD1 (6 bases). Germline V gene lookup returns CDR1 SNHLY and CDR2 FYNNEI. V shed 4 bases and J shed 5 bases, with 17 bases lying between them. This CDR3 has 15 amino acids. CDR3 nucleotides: TGTGCCAGCAGTGTTTCAGGGGCCGGCGGGGAGACCCAGTACTTC. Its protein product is CASSVSGAGGETQYF.

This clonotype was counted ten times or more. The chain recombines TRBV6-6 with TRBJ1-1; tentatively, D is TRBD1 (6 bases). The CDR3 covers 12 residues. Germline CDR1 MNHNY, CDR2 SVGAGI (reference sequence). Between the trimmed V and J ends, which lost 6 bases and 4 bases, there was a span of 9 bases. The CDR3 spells CASSTGPTEAFF. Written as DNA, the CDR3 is TGTGCCAGCAGCACAGGGCCCACTGAAGCTTTCTTT.

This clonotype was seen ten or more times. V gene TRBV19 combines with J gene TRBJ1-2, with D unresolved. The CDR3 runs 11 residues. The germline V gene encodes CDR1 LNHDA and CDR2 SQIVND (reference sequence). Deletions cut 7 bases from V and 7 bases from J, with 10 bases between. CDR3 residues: CASTTDFGYTF. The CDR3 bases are TGTGCCAGTACTACAGACTTTGGCTACACCTTC.

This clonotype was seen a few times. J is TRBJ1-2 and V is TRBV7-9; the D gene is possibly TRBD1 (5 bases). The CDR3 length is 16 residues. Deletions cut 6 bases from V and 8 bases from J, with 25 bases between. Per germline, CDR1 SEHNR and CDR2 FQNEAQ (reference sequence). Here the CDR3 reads CASSSPRRGYWRGYTF. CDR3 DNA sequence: TGTGCCAGCAGTTCCCCCCGGCGGGGCTACTGGAGAGGCTACACCTTC.

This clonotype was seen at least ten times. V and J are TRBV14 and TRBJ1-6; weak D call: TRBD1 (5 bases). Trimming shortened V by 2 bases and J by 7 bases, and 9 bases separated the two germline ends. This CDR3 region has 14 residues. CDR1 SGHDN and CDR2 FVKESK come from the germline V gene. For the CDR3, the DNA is TGTGCCAGCAGCCAATGGGGCAGCAATTCACCCCTCCACTTT. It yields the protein CASSQWGSNSPLHF.

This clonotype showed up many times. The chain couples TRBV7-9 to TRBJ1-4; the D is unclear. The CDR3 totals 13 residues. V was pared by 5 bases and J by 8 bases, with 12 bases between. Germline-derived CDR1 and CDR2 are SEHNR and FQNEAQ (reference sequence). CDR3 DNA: TGTGCCAGCAGCGCAAGAGACGGCGAAAAACTGTTTTTT. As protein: CASSARDGEKLFF.

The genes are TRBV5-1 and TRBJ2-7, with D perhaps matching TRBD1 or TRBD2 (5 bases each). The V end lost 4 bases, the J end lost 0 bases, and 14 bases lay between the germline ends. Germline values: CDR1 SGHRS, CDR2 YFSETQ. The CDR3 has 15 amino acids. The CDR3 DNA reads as TGCGCCAGCAGCGAGGGGAGTGGGAACTCCTACGAGCAGTACTTC. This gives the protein CASSEGSGNSYEQYF.

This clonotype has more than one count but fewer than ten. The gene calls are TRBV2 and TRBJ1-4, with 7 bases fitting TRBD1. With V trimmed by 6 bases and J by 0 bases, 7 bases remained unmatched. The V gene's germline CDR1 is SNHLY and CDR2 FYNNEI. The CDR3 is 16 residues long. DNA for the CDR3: TGTGCCAGCAGACCTGACAGGGCTTCAACTAATGAAAAACTGTTTTTT. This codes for CASRPDRASTNEKLFF.

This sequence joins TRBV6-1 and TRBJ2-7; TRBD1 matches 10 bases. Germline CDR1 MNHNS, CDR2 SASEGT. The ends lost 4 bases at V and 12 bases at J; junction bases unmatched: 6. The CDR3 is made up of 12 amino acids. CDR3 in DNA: TGTGCCAGCAGTGCTACCGGGACAGGGGCGTACTTC. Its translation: CASSATGTGAYF.

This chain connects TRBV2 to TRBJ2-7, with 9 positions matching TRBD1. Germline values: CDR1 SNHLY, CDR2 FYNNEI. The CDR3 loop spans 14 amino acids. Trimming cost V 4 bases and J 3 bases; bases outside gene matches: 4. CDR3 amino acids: CASSVGTGHYEQYF. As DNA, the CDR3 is TGTGCCAGCAGTGTCGGGACAGGGCACTACGAGCAGTACTTC.

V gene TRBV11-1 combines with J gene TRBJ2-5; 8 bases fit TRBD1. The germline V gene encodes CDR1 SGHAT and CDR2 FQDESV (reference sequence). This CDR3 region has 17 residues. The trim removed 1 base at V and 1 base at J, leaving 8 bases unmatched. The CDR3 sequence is CASSLGRITGGQETQYF. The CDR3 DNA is TGTGCCAGCAGCTTAGGGCGGATCACAGGGGGCCAAGAGACCCAGTACTTC.

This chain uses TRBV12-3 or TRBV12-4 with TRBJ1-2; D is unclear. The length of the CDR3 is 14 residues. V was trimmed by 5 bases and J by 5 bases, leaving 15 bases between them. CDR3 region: CASSPEFSLYGYTF. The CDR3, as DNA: TGTGCCAGCAGTCCTGAATTTTCTTTGTATGGCTACACCTTC.

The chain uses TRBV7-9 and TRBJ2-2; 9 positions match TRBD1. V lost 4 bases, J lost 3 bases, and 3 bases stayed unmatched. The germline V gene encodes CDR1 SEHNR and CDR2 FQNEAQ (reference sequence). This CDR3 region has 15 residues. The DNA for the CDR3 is TGTGCCAGCAGCTGGACAGGGGATGACACCGGGGAGCTGTTTTTT. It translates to CASSWTGDDTGELFF.

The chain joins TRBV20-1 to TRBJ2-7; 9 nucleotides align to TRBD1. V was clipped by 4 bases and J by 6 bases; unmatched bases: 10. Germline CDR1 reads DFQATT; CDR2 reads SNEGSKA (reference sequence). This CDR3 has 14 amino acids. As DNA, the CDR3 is TGCAGTGCTACACAGGGGGCTGTAGGGGGCGAGCAGTACTTC. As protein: CSATQGAVGGEQYF.

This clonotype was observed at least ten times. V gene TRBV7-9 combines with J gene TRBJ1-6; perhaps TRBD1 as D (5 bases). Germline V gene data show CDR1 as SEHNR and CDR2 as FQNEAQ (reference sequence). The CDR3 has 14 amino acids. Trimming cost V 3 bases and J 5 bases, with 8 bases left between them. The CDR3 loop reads CASSLRGNNSPLHF. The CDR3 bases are TGTGCCAGCAGCTTGCGGGGGAATAATTCACCCCTCCACTTT.

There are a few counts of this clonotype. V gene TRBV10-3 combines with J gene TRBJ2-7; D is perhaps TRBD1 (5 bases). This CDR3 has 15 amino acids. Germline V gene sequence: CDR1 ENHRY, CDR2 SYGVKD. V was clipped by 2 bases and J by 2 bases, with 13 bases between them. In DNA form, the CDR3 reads TGTGCCATCAGTGAGGGGGCCAGAATGACCTACGAGCAGTACTTC. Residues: CAISEGARMTYEQYF.

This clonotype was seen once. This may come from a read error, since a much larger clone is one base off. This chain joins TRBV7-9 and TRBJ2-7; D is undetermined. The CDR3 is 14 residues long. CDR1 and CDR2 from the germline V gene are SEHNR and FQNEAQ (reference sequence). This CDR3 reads CASSFLLRSYKQYF. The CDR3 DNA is TGTGCCAGCAGTTTTCTTTTACGGTCCTACAAGCAGTACTTC.

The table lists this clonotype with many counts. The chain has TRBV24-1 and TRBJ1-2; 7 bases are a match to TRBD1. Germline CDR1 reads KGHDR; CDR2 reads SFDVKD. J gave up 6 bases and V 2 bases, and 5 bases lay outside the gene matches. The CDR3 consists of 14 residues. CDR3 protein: CATSDWGQMHGYTF. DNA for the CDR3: TGTGCCACCAGTGATTGGGGACAGATGCATGGCTACACCTTC.

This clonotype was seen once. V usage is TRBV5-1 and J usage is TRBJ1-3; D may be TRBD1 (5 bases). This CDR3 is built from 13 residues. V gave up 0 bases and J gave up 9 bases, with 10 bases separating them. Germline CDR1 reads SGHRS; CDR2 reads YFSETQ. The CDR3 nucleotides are TGCGCCAGCAGCTTGGGACCAGGGAGCACCATATATTTT. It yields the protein CASSLGPGSTIYF.

The CDR3: CASSLSGGGTQYF. Written as DNA, the CDR3 is TGCGCCAGCAGCTTGTCAGGGGGCGGGACCCAGTACTTC. J is TRBJ2-5 and V is TRBV5-1; 8 positions match TRBD1. V shed 1 base and J 7 bases; nucleotides not matched to a gene: 3. The CDR3 has 13 residues. CDR1 is SGHRS and CDR2 is YFSETQ in the germline V gene.

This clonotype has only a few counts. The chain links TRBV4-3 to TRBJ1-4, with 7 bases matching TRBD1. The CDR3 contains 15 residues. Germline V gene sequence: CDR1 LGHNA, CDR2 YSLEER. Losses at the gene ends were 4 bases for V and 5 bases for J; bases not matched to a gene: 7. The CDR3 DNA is TGCGCCAGCAGCCCACCGGGACAGACCAATGAAAAACTGTTTTTT. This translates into CASSPPGQTNEKLFF.

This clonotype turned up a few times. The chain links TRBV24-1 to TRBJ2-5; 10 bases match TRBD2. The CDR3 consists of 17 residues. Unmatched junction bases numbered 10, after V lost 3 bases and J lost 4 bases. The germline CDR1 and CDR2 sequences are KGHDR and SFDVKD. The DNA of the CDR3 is TGTGCCACCAGTGATACAAAGCGGGAGGGCCCGGGAGAGACCCAGTACTTC. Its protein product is CATSDTKREGPGETQYF.

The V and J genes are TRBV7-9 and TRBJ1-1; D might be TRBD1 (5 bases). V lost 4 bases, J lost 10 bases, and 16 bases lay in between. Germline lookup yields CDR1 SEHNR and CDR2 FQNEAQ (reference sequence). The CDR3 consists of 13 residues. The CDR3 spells CASSSLSVQGAFF. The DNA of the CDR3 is TGTGCCAGCAGCTCTCTGTCAGTTCAGGGAGCTTTCTTT.

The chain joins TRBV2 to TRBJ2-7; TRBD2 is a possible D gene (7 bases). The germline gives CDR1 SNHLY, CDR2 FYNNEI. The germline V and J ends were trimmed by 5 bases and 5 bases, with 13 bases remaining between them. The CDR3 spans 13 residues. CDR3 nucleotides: TGTGCCAGCAGTTTAGGGGGGGACGACGAGCAGTACTTC. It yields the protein CASSLGGDDEQYF. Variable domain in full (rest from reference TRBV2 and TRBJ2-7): EPEVTQTPSHQVTQMGQEVILRCVPISNHLYFYWYRQILGQKVEFLVSFYNNEISEKSEIFDDQFSVERPDGSNFTLKIRSTKLEDSAMYFCASSLGGDDEQYFGPGTRLTVT.

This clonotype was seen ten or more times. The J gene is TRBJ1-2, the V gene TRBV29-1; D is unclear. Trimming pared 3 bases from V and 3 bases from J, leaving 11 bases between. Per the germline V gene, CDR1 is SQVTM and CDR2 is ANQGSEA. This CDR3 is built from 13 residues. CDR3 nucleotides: TGCAGCGTTGAGGGCAGAGGCTACTATGGCTACACCTTC. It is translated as CSVEGRGYYGYTF.